These 6 T cell receptor beta chains were sequenced from one sample in a study of T cell clones after liver transplantation. Generated by immunoSEQ multiplex PCR, the TCRdb table keeps only in-frame clones and is missing some. Among roughly 67,000 clones listed, around 92% were seen once. The sequencing used CD4+ T cells from blood, collected about 25 months after liver transplant. These receptors were obtained from a human patient who received a liver transplant. T cells may partly derive from the graft donor.

The gene calls are TRBV5-1 and TRBJ2-1; TRBD1 is a possible D gene (6 bases). CDR3 length: 14 residues. The V gene lost 1 base and the J gene lost 5 bases, with 10 bases spanning the gap. Germline values: CDR1 SGHRS, CDR2 YFSETQ. DNA for the CDR3: TGCGCCAGCAGCTTGAGCAGGGGAGACAATGAGCAGTTCTTC. Its protein is CASSLSRGDNEQFF.

The rearrangement links TRBV9 to TRBJ2-5; D is perhaps TRBD2 (6 bases). The CDR3 spans 14 residues. Trimming stripped 4 bases from V and 8 bases from J, with 18 bases between. The germline CDR1 and CDR2 sequences are SGDLS and YYNGEE. Here the CDR3 reads CASSPRARDSTQYF. CDR3 sequence (DNA): TGTGCCAGCAGCCCACGGGCCAGGGACTCTACCCAGTACTTC. The full variable domain, rest sourced from reference TRBV9 and TRBJ2-5, is DSGVTQTPKHLITATGQRVTLRCSPRSGDLSVYWYQQSLDQGLQFLIQYYNGEERAKGNILERFSAQQFPDLHSELNLSSLELGDSALYFCASSPRARDSTQYFGPGTRLLVL.

The chain has TRBV6-1 and TRBJ2-7; 7 bases fit TRBD2. The trim removed 4 bases at V and 0 bases at J, leaving 3 bases unmatched. The CDR3 runs 14 residues. Germline loops: CDR1 MNHNS, CDR2 SASEGT. The CDR3 DNA sequence: TGTGCCAGCAGTGTGGGGGGGGACTCCTACGAGCAGTACTTC. Protein sequence: CASSVGGDSYEQYF.

V gene TRBV19 combines with J gene TRBJ1-1; D unresolved. Germline V lookup: CDR1 LNHDA, CDR2 SQIVND (reference sequence). V lost 7 bases, J lost 4 bases, and 13 bases lay in between. The CDR3 spans 13 residues. As DNA, the CDR3 is TGTGCCAGTAACGTTCTGGGTACCACTGAAGCTTTCTTT. Translated: CASNVLGTTEAFF.

V gene TRBV18 combines with J gene TRBJ2-7; the match to TRBD2 covers 8 bases. J gave up 6 bases and V 7 bases, and 14 bases lay outside the gene matches. The CDR3 spans 15 residues. Germline assignment: CDR1 KGHSH and CDR2 LQKENI. In DNA, the CDR3 is TGTGCCAGCTTAACTACTAGCGGACCGTTCGGCGAGCAGTACTTC. It codes for CASLTTSGPFGEQYF. Filled out from reference TRBV18 and TRBJ2-7, the complete variable domain reads NAGVMQNPRHLVRRRGQEARLRCSPMKGHSHVYWYRQLPEEGLKFMVYLQKENIIDESGMPKERFSAEFPKEGPSILRIQQVVRGDSAAYFCASLTTSGPFGEQYFGPGTRLTVT.

This sequence joins TRBV5-5 and TRBJ1-2, with D possibly matching TRBD1 (5 bases). Germline CDR1 is SGHKS and CDR2 is YYEKEE (reference sequence). Trimming removed 2 bases at V and 10 bases at J, with 9 bases between. This CDR3 contains 11 residues. This chain's CDR3 is CASSLGGTYTF. For the CDR3, the DNA is TGTGCCAGCAGCTTAGGAGGGACCTACACCTTC.